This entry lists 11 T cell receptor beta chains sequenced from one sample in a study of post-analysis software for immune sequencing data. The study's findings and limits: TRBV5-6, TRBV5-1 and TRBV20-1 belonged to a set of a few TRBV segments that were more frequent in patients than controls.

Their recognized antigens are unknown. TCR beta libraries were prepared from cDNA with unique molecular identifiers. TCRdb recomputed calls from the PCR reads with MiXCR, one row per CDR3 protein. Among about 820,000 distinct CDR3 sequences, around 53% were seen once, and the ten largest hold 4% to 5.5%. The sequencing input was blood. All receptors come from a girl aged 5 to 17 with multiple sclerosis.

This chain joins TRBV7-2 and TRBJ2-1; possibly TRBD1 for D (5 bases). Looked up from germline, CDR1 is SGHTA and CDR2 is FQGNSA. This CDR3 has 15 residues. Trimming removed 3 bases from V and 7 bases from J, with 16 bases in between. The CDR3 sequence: CASSFRVQGTNEQFF. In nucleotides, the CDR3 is TGTGCCAGCAGCTTCAGGGTGCAGGGTACAAATGAGCAGTTCTTC.

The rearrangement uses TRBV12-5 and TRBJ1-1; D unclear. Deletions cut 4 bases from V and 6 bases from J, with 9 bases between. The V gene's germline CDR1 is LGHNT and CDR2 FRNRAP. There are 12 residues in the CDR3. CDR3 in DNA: TGTGCTAGTGGTTCAAATCGAGCTGAAGCTTTCTTT. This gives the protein CASGSNRAEAFF. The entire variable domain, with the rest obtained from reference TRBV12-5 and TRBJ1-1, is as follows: DARVTQTPRHKVTEMGQEVTMRCQPILGHNTVFWYRQTMMQGLELLAYFRNRAPLDDSGMPKDRFSAEMPDATLATLKIQPSEPRDSAVYFCASGSNRAEAFFGQGTRLTVV.

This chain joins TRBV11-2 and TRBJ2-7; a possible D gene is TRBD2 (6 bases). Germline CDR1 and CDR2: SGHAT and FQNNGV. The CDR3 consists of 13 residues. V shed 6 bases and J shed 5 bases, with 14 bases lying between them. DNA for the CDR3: TGTGCCAGCAGGCTCCGGGACTCGGACGAGCAGTACTTC. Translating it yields CASRLRDSDEQYF. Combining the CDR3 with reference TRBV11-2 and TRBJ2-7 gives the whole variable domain EAGVAQSPRYKIIEKRQSVAFWCNPISGHATLYWYQQILGQGPKLLIQFQNNGVVDDSQLPKDRFSAERLKGVDSTLKIQPAKLEDSAVYLCASRLRDSDEQYFGPGTRLTVT.

CDR3 bases: TGTGCCAGCACCCCCGGGACACCCGATCAGCCCCAGCATTTT. Protein product: CASTPGTPDQPQHF. The chain recombines TRBV6-5 with TRBJ1-5; D might be TRBD1 (6 bases). Trimming stripped 7 bases from V and 5 bases from J, with 15 bases between. The CDR3 has 14 amino acids. Germline V lookup: CDR1 MNHEY, CDR2 SVGAGI.

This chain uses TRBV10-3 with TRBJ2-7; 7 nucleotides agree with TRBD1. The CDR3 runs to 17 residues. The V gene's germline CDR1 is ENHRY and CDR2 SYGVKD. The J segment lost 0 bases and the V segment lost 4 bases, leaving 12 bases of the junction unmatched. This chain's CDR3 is CAISVPGRTGLSYEQYF. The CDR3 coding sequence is TGTGCCATCAGTGTCCCCGGGCGGACAGGACTCTCCTACGAGCAGTACTTC.

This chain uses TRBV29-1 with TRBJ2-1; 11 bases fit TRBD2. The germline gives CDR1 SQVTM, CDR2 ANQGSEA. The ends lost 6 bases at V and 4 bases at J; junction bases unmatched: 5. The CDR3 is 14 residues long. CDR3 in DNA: TGCAGCGTGGCGGGACTAGCGGAATACAATGAGCAGTTCTTC. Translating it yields CSVAGLAEYNEQFF.

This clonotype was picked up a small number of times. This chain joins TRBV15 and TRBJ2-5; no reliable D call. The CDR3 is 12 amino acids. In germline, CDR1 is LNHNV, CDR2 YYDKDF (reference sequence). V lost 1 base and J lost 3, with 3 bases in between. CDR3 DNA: TGTGCCACCAGCAGAGTTAAAGAGACCCAGTACTTC. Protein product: CATSRVKETQYF.

CDR3 DNA sequence: TGCAGTGCTAGAGACAGGGAAAGGTACAATGAGCAGTTCTTC. This encodes CSARDRERYNEQFF. The chain recombines TRBV20-1 with TRBJ2-1, with D possibly matching TRBD1 (5 bases). Trimming cost V 0 bases and J 4 bases, with 10 bases left between them. CDR3 length equals 14 residues. Germline lookup yields CDR1 DFQATT and CDR2 SNEGSKA (reference sequence).

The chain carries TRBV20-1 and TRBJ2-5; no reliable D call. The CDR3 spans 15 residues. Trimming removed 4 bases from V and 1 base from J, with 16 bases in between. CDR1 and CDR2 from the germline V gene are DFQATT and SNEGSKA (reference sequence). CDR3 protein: CSATSGPLPQETQYF. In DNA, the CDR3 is TGCAGTGCTACGTCCGGTCCTCTCCCCCAAGAGACCCAGTACTTC.

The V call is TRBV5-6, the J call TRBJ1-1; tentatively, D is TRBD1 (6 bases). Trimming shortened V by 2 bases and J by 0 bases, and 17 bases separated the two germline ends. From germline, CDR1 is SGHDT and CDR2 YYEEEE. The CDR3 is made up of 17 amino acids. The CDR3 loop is CASSLNLVTGLNTEAFF. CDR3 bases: TGTGCCAGCAGCTTAAATCTAGTAACAGGGCTGAACACTGAAGCTTTCTTT.

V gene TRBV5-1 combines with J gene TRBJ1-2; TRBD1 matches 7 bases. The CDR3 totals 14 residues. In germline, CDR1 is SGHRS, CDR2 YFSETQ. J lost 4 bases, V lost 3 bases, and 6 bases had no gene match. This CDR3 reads CASSSSGDSYGYTF. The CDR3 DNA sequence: TGCGCCAGCAGCTCCTCAGGGGACAGCTATGGCTACACCTTC.